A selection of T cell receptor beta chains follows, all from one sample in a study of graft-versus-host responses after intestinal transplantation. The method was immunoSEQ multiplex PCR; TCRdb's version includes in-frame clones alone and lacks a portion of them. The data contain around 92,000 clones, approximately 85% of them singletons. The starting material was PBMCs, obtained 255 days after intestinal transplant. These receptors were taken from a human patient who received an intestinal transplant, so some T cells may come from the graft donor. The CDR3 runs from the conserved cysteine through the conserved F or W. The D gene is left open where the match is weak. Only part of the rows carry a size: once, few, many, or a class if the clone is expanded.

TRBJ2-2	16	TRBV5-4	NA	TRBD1	TGTGCCAGCAGCCCTCTGACAGGGGGGTACACCGGGGAGCTGTTTTTT	CASSPLTGGYTGELFF
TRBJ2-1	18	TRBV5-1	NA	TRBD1	TGCGCCAGCAGCCCTAACCCTCCCGGACAGGGCTTCTACAATGAGCAGTTCTTC	CASSPNPPGQGFYNEQFF
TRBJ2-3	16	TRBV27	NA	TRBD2	TGTGCCATCTCCCCCCGCGCGGGGGGCGACACAGATACGCAGTATTTT	CAISPRAGGDTDTQYF
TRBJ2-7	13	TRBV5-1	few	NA	TGCGCCAGCAGCTTAACGGGAGTCAACGAGCAGTACTTC	CASSLTGVNEQYF
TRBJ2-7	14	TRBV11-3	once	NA	TGTGCCAGCAGACAGAACTTTTACTCCTACGAGCAGTACTTC	CASRQNFYSYEQYF
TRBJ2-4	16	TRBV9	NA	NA	TGTGCCAGCAGCGTAGAAGGGGGGCTAGCCAAAAACATTCAGTACTTC	CASSVEGGLAKNIQYF
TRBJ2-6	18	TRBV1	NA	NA	TGCACCAGCAGATTGCGCCGTTTGTGCACAAGTCGGGCCAACGTCCTGACTTTC	CTSRLRRLCTSRANVLTF
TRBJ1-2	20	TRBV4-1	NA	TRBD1	TGCGCCAGCAGCCAAGATGCGACAGGGCTTATACGAAGAATGTATGATGGCTACACCTTC	CASSQDATGLIRRMYDGYTF
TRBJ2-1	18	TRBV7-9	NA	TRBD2	TGTGCCAGCACCCCACTAGCGGGGGTATCCAGCTCCTACAATGAGCAGTTCTTC	CASTPLAGVSSSYNEQFF
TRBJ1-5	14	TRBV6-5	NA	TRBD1	TGTGCCAGCAGTGGGACAGGTGGAAATCAGCCCCAGCATTTT	CASSGTGGNQPQHF
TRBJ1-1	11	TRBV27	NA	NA	TGTGCCAGCAGTTTGGGTTCTGAAGCTTTCTTT	CASSLGSEAFF
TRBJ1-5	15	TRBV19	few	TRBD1	TGTGCCAGTAGTAATTGGGGGCAGGGGGATCAGCCCCAGCATTTT	CASSNWGQGDQPQHF
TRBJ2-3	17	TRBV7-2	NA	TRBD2	TGTGCCAGCAGCTATCCGGGACTAGCGCGAAAAACAGATACGCAGTATTTT	CASSYPGLARKTDTQYF
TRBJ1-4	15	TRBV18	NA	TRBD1	TGTGCCAGCTCACCTCCGACAGGGAACAATGAAAAACTGTTTTTT	CASSPPTGNNEKLFF
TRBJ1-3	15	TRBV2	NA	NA	TGTGCCAGCAGTGATCGAGAGGGGTCTGGAAACACCATATATTTT	CASSDREGSGNTIYF
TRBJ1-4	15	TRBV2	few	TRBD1	TGTGCCAGCAGAGGGGTCGGTGACAGGGGTGAAAAACTGTTTTTT	CASRGVGDRGEKLFF
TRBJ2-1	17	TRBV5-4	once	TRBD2	TGTGCCAGCAGCGGGGGACTAGCGGTGAGCTCCTACAATGAGCAGTTCTTC	CASSGGLAVSSYNEQFF
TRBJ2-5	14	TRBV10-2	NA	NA	TGCGCCAGCAGTAGGACTGGCCCACAAGAGACCCAGTACTTC	CASSRTGPQETQYF